These 9 T cell receptor beta chains came from one sample sequenced in a study of shared T cell receptors in the human thymus. Profiled with immunoSEQ multiplex PCR; TCRdb holds only in-frame clones, not every one. Of about 660,000 clones in the sample, 70% to 90% were seen once. A further study also used this sample, focusing on human thymus T cells.

The sample consisted of thymocytes. The receptors derive from a boy younger than two with a congenital heart defect.

The chain joins TRBV5-1 to TRBJ2-7; no definite D call. V was shortened by 1 base and J by 3 bases, with 14 bases between the two germline ends. Germline values: CDR1 SGHRS, CDR2 YFSETQ. The CDR3 runs to 15 residues. The CDR3 reads CASSLSAGYYYEQYF. The CDR3 DNA sequence: TGCGCCAGCAGCTTGTCTGCCGGATACTACTACGAGCAGTACTTC.

This rearrangement joins TRBV18 to TRBJ2-7; the match to TRBD2 covers 8 bases. V shed 4 bases, J shed 0 bases, and the junction held 14 bases outside the gene matches. The CDR3 totals 18 residues. Germline CDR1 and CDR2: KGHSH and LQKENI. The CDR3: CASSLAKSGTRISYEQYF. CDR3 DNA sequence: TGTGCCAGCTCACTAGCTAAATCCGGGACTAGAATCTCCTACGAGCAGTACTTC.

CDR3 sequence: CASSLRTDTEAFF. Here the CDR3 DNA reads TGTGCCAGCAGCCTAAGGACTGACACTGAAGCTTTCTTT. The chain combines TRBV6-1 with TRBJ1-1, with no clear D. Germline-derived CDR1 and CDR2 are MNHNS and SASEGT. V was trimmed by 6 bases and J by 3 bases, leaving 11 bases between them. The CDR3 runs to 13 residues.

The V gene is TRBV10-3, the J gene TRBJ1-1; TRBD1 aligns across 7 bases. The CDR3 loop spans 16 amino acids. The germline V gene encodes CDR1 ENHRY and CDR2 SYGVKD. V shed 8 bases and J 0 bases; nucleotides not matched to a gene: 12. Here the CDR3 reads CAIGGSHRGLNTEAFF. For the CDR3, the DNA is TGTGCCATCGGGGGGTCCCACAGGGGTTTGAACACTGAAGCTTTCTTT.

The chain is built from TRBV5-1 and TRBJ2-5; the match to TRBD1 covers 12 bases. CDR3 size: 15 residues. J lost 7 bases, V lost 5 bases, and 9 bases had no gene match. Germline CDR1 reads SGHRS; CDR2 reads YFSETQ. The chain's CDR3 is CASSAGTGGAGTQYF. In DNA, the CDR3 is TGCGCCAGCAGTGCCGGGACAGGGGGCGCAGGGACCCAGTACTTC.

V usage is TRBV4-2 and J usage is TRBJ2-7; the match to TRBD2 covers 8 bases. Germline V gives CDR1 LGHNA, CDR2 YNFKEQ. The CDR3 covers 12 residues. With V trimmed by 4 bases and J by 7 bases, 3 bases remained unmatched. CDR3 nucleotide sequence: TGTGCCAGCAGCCCCCGGGAGGGGGAGCAGTACTTC. Its translation: CASSPREGEQYF.

J is TRBJ2-1 and V is TRBV5-6; 7 bases match TRBD2. The CDR3 covers 13 residues. V was clipped by 2 bases and J by 7 bases; unmatched bases: 3. Germline CDR1 and CDR2: SGHDT and YYEEEE. The CDR3 spells CASSFLAVNEQFF. In nucleotides, the CDR3 is TGTGCCAGCAGCTTCCTAGCGGTTAATGAGCAGTTCTTC.

The rearrangement joins TRBV30 to TRBJ2-7; perhaps TRBD1 as D (6 bases). The CDR3 has 19 amino acids. Germline-derived CDR1 and CDR2 are GTSNPN and SVGIG (reference sequence). The V and J ends lost 3 bases and 0 bases respectively, with 27 bases between them. The CDR3 DNA reads TGTGCCTGGAGGGTGGTCGGGACACCCTTAATGGGGAGCTCCTACGAGCAGTACTTC. Translating it yields CAWRVVGTPLMGSSYEQYF.

V is TRBV14 and J is TRBJ2-7; tentative D call: TRBD2 (5 bases). CDR1 and CDR2 from the germline V gene are SGHDN and FVKESK. With 1 base removed from V and 2 bases from J, the gap between germline ends came to 12 bases. The CDR3 spans 15 residues. Written as DNA, the CDR3 is TGTGCCAGCAGCCAAGGTCCTAGCAGGACCTACGAGCAGTACTTC. Translated, it gives CASSQGPSRTYEQYF.